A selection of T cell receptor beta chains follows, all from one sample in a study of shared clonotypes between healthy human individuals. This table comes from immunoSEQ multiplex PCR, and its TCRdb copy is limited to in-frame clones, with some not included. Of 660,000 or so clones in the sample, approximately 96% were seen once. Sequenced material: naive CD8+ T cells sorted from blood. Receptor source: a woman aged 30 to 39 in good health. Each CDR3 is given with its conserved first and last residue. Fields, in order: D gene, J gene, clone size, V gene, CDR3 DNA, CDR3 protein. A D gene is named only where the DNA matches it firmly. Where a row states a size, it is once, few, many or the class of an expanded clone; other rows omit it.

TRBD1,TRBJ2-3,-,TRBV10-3,TGTGCCATCAGTGAGCCGGGACAGGGAGGCACAGATACGCAGTATTTT,CAISEPGQGGTDTQYF
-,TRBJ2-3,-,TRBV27,TGTGCCAGCAGTTGGACCCCTGTGGGCACAGATACGCAGTATTTT,CASSWTPVGTDTQYF
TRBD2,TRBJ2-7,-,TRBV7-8,TGTGCCGCCGGGACTAGCGGAAACGAGCAGTACTTC,CAAGTSGNEQYF
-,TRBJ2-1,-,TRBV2,TGTGCCAGCAGGCCGGCGGATCATGAGCAGTTCTTC,CASRPADHEQFF
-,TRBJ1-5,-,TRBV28,TGTGCCAGCAGTTTTGTTTCGGTGAGCAATCAGCCCCAGCATTTT,CASSFVSVSNQPQHF
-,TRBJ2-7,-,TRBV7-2,TGTGCCAGCAGCAATGGGGACGCCCACCCCTACGAGCAGTACTTC,CASSNGDAHPYEQYF
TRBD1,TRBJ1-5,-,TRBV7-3,TGTGCCAGCAGCTTAAGACAGGGAGGTCAGCCCCAGCATTTT,CASSLRQGGQPQHF
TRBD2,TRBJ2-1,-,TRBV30,TGTGCCGGGGGAGCGGGAGCCTGGGGGAATGAGCAGTTCTTC,CAGGAGAWGNEQFF
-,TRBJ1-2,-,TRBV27,TGTGCCAGCAGTTTACGTGGGGTTACCTATGGCTACACCTTC,CASSLRGVTYGYTF
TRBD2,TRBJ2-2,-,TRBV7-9,TGTGCCAGCAGCATACCGGGACTAGCGGGCTACACCGGGGAGCTGTTTTTT,CASSIPGLAGYTGELFF
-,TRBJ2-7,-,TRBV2,TGTGCCAGCAGTTGGCAGGCTTACAACGAGCAGTACTTC,CASSWQAYNEQYF
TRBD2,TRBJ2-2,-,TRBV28,TGTGCCAGCTCTAGACTAGCGGGAATTAGTTGGGACACCGGGGAGCTGTTTTTT,CASSRLAGISWDTGELFF
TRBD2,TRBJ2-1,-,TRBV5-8,TGTGCCAGCGAGGCGGGAGAAGGGAATGAGCAGTTCTTC,CASEAGEGNEQFF
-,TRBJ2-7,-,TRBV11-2,TGTGCCAGCAGCCCTTGGGGGGAGCCCAACGAGCAGTACTTC,CASSPWGEPNEQYF
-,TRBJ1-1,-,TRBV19,TGTGCCAGTAGTATCCCCGGGTTGAACACTGAAGCTTTCTTT,CASSIPGLNTEAFF
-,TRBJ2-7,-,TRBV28,TGTGCCAGCATGGACCAAGGCGGGGACTACGAGCAGTACTTC,CASMDQGGDYEQYF
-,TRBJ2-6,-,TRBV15,TGTGCCACCAGCGATACCTCTGGGGCCAACGTCCTGACTTTC,CATSDTSGANVLTF
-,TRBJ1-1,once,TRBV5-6,TGTGCCAGCAGCTTGCCGGCAGGGATGCCTGAAGCTTTCTTT,CASSLPAGMPEAFF
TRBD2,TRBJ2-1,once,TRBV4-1,TGCGCCAGCAGCCCTAGACTAGCGGGAATGTCCTACAATGAGCAGTTCTTC,CASSPRLAGMSYNEQFF
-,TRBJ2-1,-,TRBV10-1,TGCGCCAGCCCCAGGAGAAAGAAGGACTACAATGAGCAGTTCTTC,CASPRRKKDYNEQFF
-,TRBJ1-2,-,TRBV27,TGTGCCAGCAGTTTAAGTGCAGGGCTCTATGGCTACACCTTC,CASSLSAGLYGYTF
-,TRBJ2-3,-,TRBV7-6,TGTGCCAGCAGCAAATCGACAGAGAGAAGCACAGATACGCAGTATTTT,CASSKSTERSTDTQYF
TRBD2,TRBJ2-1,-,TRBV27,TGTGCCAGCCTCAGCGGGAGTAGGTACAATGAGCAGTTCTTC,CASLSGSRYNEQFF
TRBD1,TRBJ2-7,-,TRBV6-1,TGTGCCAGCAGACGGACAGGTGACGAGCAGTACTTC,CASRRTGDEQYF
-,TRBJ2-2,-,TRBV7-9,TGTGCCAGCAGCCACACCCAAGGGATTCTGAACACCGGGGAGCTGTTTTTT,CASSHTQGILNTGELFF
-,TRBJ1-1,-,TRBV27,TGTGCCAGCAGTTTCGAGGGCGTAAACACTGAGGCTTTCTTT,CASSFEGVNTEAFF
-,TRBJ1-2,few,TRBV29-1,TGCAGCGTTGCGGGCATCTATGGCTACACCTTC,CSVAGIYGYTF
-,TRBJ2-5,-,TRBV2,TGTGCCATCGCTAACCGGTACCAAGAGACCCAGTACTTC,CAIANRYQETQYF
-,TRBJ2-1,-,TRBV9,TGTGCCAGCAGCCTCAGCCGTGAGGGAGAGTTCCGGGAGCAGTTCTTC,CASSLSREGEFREQFF
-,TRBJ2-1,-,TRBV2,TGTGCCAGCACCGAAGCGGACCGACCGGACAATGAGCAGTTCTTC,CASTEADRPDNEQFF
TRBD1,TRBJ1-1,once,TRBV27,TGTGCCAGCAGTCCGAGACAGGGCGTTGAAGCTTTCTTT,CASSPRQGVEAFF
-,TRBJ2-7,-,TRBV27,TGTGCCAGCAGTTTCGCATCTCAACTTAACTACGAGCAGTACTTC,CASSFASQLNYEQYF
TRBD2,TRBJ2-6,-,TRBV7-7,TGTGCCAGCAGCTTAGTGGGGGGGAATTCTGGGGCCAACGTCCTGACTTTC,CASSLVGGNSGANVLTF
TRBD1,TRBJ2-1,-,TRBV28,TGTGCCAGCGTCCACAGGGGGTTCAATGAGCAGTTCTTC,CASVHRGFNEQFF
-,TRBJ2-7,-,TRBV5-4,TGTGCCAGCAGCCTGACGGGGGAGCAGTACTTC,CASSLTGEQYF
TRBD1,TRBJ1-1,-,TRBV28,TGTGCCAGCAGTCCCATACCCGGGGACAGGGAGGCTGAAGCTTTCTTT,CASSPIPGDREAEAFF
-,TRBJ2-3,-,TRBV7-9,TGTGCCAGCAGCTCGGGTAGGCGCACAGATACGCAGTATTTT,CASSSGRRTDTQYF
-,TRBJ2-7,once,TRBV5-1,TGCGCCAGCAGCCCACGTCAGGTAATGGATCCTAGCCGATACTACGAGCAGTACTTC,CASSPRQVMDPSRYYEQYF
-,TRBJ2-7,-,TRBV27,TGTGCCAGCAGCCTAGGGGACGAGCAGTACTTC,CASSLGDEQYF
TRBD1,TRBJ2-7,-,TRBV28,TGTGCCAGCCGTACGAGGGGACAGGGGGGTGAGCAGTACTTC,CASRTRGQGGEQYF